This entry features one TCR beta chain sequence. Donors were systemically healthy Caucasian individuals from Russia aged roughly 6 to 95 years. RNA extraction gave at least 5.5 micrograms of total RNA per sample. The CDR3 length is 13 residues. Deletions cut 6 bases from V and 5 bases from J, with 14 bases between. Germline-derived CDR1 and CDR2 are MNHEY and SMNVEV (reference sequence). This sample stems from a study of blood T cells in healthy people across ages. Sample-barcoded 5' priming and a J-beta primer mix drove a second PCR of 7 to 11 cycles. MiXCR was run by TCRdb on the 5' RACE reads, yielding one entry per CDR3 protein. This table has around 780,000 distinct CDR3 sequences, approximately 53% appearing once.

The origin of this receptor is a man aged 35 to 55 in good health. The chain recombines TRBV27 with TRBJ2-7; D remains unclear. The sequenced material came from blood. CDR3 in amino acids: CASSKPDGNEQYF. As DNA, the CDR3 is TGTGCCAGCAGCAAACCGGACGGAAACGAGCAGTACTTC.